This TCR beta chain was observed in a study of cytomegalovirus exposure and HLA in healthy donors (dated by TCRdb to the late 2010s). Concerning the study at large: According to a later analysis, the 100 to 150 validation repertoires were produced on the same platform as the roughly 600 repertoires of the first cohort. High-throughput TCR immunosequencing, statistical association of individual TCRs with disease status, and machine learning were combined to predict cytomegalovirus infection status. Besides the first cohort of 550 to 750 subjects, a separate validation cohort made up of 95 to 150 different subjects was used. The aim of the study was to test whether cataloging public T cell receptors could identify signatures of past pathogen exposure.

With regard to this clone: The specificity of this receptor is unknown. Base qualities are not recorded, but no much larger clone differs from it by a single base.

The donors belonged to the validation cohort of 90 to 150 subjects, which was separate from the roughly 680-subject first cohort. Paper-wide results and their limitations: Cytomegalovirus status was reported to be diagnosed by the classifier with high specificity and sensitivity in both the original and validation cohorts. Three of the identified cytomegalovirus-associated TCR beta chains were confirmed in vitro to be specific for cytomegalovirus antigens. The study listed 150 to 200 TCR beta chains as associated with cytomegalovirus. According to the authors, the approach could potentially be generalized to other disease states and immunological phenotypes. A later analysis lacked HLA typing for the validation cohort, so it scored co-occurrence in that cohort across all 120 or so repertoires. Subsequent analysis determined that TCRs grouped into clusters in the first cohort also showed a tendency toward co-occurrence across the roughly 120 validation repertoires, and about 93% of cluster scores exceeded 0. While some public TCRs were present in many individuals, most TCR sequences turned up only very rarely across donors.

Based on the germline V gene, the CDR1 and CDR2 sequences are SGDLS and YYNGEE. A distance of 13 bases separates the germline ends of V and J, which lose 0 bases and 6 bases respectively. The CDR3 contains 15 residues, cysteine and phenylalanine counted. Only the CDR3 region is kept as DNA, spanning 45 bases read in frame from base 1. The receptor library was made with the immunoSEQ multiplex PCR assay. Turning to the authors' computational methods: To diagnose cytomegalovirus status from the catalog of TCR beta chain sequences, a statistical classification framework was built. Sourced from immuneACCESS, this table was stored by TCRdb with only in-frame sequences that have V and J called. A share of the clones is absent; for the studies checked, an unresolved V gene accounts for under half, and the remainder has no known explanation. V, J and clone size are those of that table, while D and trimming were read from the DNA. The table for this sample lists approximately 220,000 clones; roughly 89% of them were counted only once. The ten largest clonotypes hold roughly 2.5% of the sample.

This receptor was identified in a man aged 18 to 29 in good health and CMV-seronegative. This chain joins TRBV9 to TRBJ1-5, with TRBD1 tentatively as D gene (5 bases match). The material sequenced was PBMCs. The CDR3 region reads CASSVEGDQGQPQHF. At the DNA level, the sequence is TGTGCCAGCAGCGTAGAAGGGGATCAGGGTCAGCCCCAGCATTTT.